These 17 T cell receptor beta chains share one sample of origin, sequenced in a study of sequential checkpoint blockade in melanoma. Treatment reported: randomized to nivolumab then ipilimumab (arm A) or the reverse (arm B). The data were produced by immunoSEQ multiplex PCR, yet TCRdb's version contains in-frame clones alone and is incomplete. This table has 2,000 to 3,000 clones, about 16% appearing once. Material: tumor tissue (inferred from file names), obtained from a patient given nivolumab and ipilimumab in sequence. These receptor sequences come from a human donor with melanoma.

In its sample, this clone was seen many times. The chain recombines TRBV9 with TRBJ2-1; D is possibly TRBD1 (6 bases). The CDR3 is 14 residues long. Trimming pared 2 bases from V and 7 bases from J, leaving 13 bases between. From germline, CDR1 is SGDLS and CDR2 YYNGEE. The CDR3 is CASSVLTGHNEQFF. The CDR3 DNA reads TGTGCCAGCAGCGTCCTCACAGGGCATAATGAGCAGTTCTTC.

The V and J genes are TRBV7-5 and TRBJ2-2; the table's TRBD2 call for D was not verified on the DNA. TRBV7-5 is reported as a pseudogene. The CDR3 has 16 residues. CDR3 loop: CASSLKGRGHTGELFF. The CDR3 nucleotides read TGTGCCAGCAGCTTAAAGGGGCGGGGACACACCGGGGAGCTGTTTTTT.

This clone is medium-sized (0.01 to 0.1%) within its sample. One end of the junction fails to match germline, which may point to a read error. The CDR3 spells CASSFEPLSPGAEKDEQFF. DNA of the CDR3: TGTGCCAGCAGTTTTGAGCCCCTTAGTCCGGGGGCTGAAAAGGATGAACAGTTCTTC. The chain combines TRBV28 with TRBJ2-1; D may correspond to TRBD1 or TRBD2 (6 bases each). The CDR3 contains 19 residues. From germline, CDR1 is MDHEN and CDR2 SYDVKM.

This clone was seen many times. The chain combines TRBV6-8 with TRBJ2-1, with a weak D call TRBD2 (6 bases). This CDR3 comprises 13 residues. The germline CDR1 and CDR2 sequences are MNHGY and SAAAGT. V lost 2 bases and J 9 bases, leaving 11 bases between the germline ends. CDR3 bases: TGTGCCAGCAGTTACGGGGCGGGAAGTGAGCAGTTCTTC. Encoded protein: CASSYGAGSEQFF.

This clone appeared a few times. This sequence joins TRBV12-5 and TRBJ2-5, with TRBD1 matching over 7 bases. The CDR3 sequence is 15 residues long. The V segment lost 6 bases and the J segment 4 bases; nucleotides outside the gene matches: 11. Germline V gene sequence: CDR1 LGHNT, CDR2 FRNRAP. The CDR3 region is CASGVNRGGSETQYF. The DNA of the CDR3 is TGTGCTAGTGGCGTCAACAGGGGCGGTTCAGAGACCCAGTACTTC.

The chain combines TRBV5-1 with TRBJ2-7; 10 bases are a match to TRBD2. This CDR3 has 17 residues. Germline-derived CDR1 and CDR2 are SGHRS and YFSETQ. V was clipped by 5 bases and J by 3 bases; unmatched bases: 14. The CDR3 bases are TGCGCCAGCAGGAGGGGGATGTGGGCTAGCGGGAGCTACGAGCAGTACTTC. Translation gives CASRRGMWASGSYEQYF. Full variable domain (remainder filled in from reference TRBV5-1 and TRBJ2-7): KAGVTQTPRYLIKTRGQQVTLSCSPISGHRSVSWYQQTPGQGLQFLFEYFSETQRNKGNFPGRFSGRQFSNSRSEMNVSTLELGDSALYLCASRRGMWASGSYEQYFGPGTRLTVT.

In this sample, this clone turned up a few times. The chain links TRBV11-3 to TRBJ1-3, with 11 bases matching TRBD1. The CDR3 contains 15 residues. Germline CDR1 SGHNT, CDR2 YENEEA. V was pared by 5 bases and J by 2 bases, with 2 bases of the junction left unmatched. The CDR3 nucleotides read TGTGCCAGCAGCCAGGACAGGGGGCCTGGAAACACCATATATTTT. Its protein product is CASSQDRGPGNTIYF.

This sequence joins TRBV5-1 and TRBJ1-3; possibly TRBD1 for D (5 bases). This CDR3 comprises 15 residues. Deletions cut 2 bases from V and 0 bases from J, with 9 bases between. Germline V gene sequence: CDR1 SGHRS, CDR2 YFSETQ. The CDR3 is CASSLTGPSGNTIYF. The CDR3 DNA sequence: TGCGCCAGCAGCTTAACGGGGCCCTCTGGAAACACCATATATTTT. The full variable domain, in which reference TRBV5-1 and TRBJ1-3 provide the parts outside the CDR3, is KAGVTQTPRYLIKTRGQQVTLSCSPISGHRSVSWYQQTPGQGLQFLFEYFSETQRNKGNFPGRFSGRQFSNSRSEMNVSTLELGDSALYLCASSLTGPSGNTIYFGEGSWLTVV.

Only a few counts were recorded for this clone. The chain couples TRBV11-3 to TRBJ2-1, with no clear D. The CDR3 runs 15 residues. Between the trimmed V and J ends, which lost 8 bases and 0 bases, there was a span of 14 bases. Germline lookup yields CDR1 SGHNT and CDR2 YENEEA. CDR3 DNA: TGTGCCAGCGGGCTATACTCAAGCTCCTACAATGAGCAGTTCTTC. This codes for CASGLYSSSYNEQFF. The full variable domain, its missing parts supplied by reference TRBV11-3 and TRBJ2-1, is EAGVVQSPRYKIIEKKQPVAFWCNPISGHNTLYWYLQNLGQGPELLIRYENEEAVDDSQLPKDRFSAERLKGVDSTLKIQPAELGDSAVYLCASGLYSSSYNEQFFGPGTRLTVL.

The chain joins TRBV25-1 to TRBJ2-2; TRBD1 aligns across 7 bases. The germline V gene encodes CDR1 MGHDK and CDR2 SYGVNS. CDR3 size: 14 residues. The V segment lost 5 bases and the J segment 7 bases; nucleotides outside the gene matches: 7. The CDR3 nucleotides read TGTGCCAGCAGTTCAGGGGGAGCAGGCGGGGAGCTGTTTTTT. Its protein product is CASSSGGAGGELFF.

Judged by abundance, this clone is medium-sized. V and J are TRBV6-8 and TRBJ2-5; no clear D. CDR3 length: 15 residues. Germline V CDR1 and CDR2: MNHGY, SAAAGT. Deletions cut 3 bases from V and 2 bases from J, with 13 bases between. The CDR3 spells CASSYGLWGQETQYF. The CDR3 DNA reads TGTGCCAGCAGTTATGGGCTGTGGGGACAAGAGACCCAGTACTTC.

This clone is medium-sized within its sample. The chain joins TRBV6-8 to TRBJ1-5; a possible D gene is TRBD1 (5 bases). Between the trimmed V and J ends, which lost 4 bases and 9 bases, there was a span of 16 bases. Germline V CDR1 and CDR2: MNHGY, SAAAGT. The CDR3 is 14 residues long. The CDR3 region has the DNA TGTGCCAGCAGTTTCGCTGGCCTGAGGGGGCCCCAGCATTTT. This sequence encodes CASSFAGLRGPQHF.

This clone was seen a few times. The V gene is TRBV6-8, the J gene TRBJ2-3, with 16 positions matching TRBD2. Trimming took 10 bases from V and 1 from J; bases not matched to a gene: 8. The CDR3 runs 17 residues. Germline lookup yields CDR1 MNHGY and CDR2 SAAAGT. DNA for the CDR3: TGTGCCATCAGCGGGGGACTAGCGGGAGGGGGCACAGATACGCAGTATTTT. Translated: CAISGGLAGGGTDTQYF.

In its sample, this clone was seen once. This sample includes further DNA sequences coding for the same CDR3. The chain recombines TRBV19 with TRBJ2-1; D gene uncertain. The CDR3 extends over 12 amino acids. Trimming cost V 6 bases and J 4 bases, with 7 bases left between them. From germline, CDR1 is LNHDA and CDR2 SQIVND (reference sequence). The CDR3 spells CASSPSYNEQFF. DNA of the CDR3: TGTGCCAGTAGCCCTTCTTACAATGAGCAGTTCTTC.

This clone was counted only a few times. The chain is built from TRBV11-3 and TRBJ1-1, with TRBD1 matching 10 bases. The CDR3 is 16 residues long. After removal of 1 base from V and 5 bases from J, the junction contained 7 bases not matched to a gene. In germline, CDR1 is SGHNT, CDR2 YENEEA. CDR3 region: CASSLVAGQGITEAFF. CDR3 in DNA: TGTGCCAGCAGCTTAGTCGCGGGACAGGGGATAACTGAAGCTTTCTTT.

This clone counts as medium-sized. The chain links TRBV6-8 to TRBJ1-1; weak D call: TRBD1 (6 bases). The CDR3 is made up of 14 amino acids. V gave up 6 bases and J gave up 5 bases, with 16 bases separating them. Germline values: CDR1 MNHGY, CDR2 SAAAGT. The CDR3, as DNA: TGTGCCAGCAGCATACAGGGTTGGGGAACTGAAGCTTTCTTT. Its protein product is CASSIQGWGTEAFF.

This clone was seen at least ten times. This chain joins TRBV6-8 and TRBJ1-5, with D perhaps matching TRBD1 (6 bases). CDR1 and CDR2 (germline): MNHGY, SAAAGT. This CDR3 region has 19 residues. The germline V and J ends were trimmed by 6 bases and 1 base, with 25 bases remaining between them. The CDR3 DNA reads TGTGCCAGCAGCCAAACACTTCTACCGCGGGACACCAGCAATCAGCCCCAGCATTTT. It codes for CASSQTLLPRDTSNQPQHF.